This TCR beta chain is from a study of graft-versus-host responses after intestinal transplantation. Across the whole study: Among the recipients, transplants were multivisceral, liver-intestinal, or isolated intestinal. Anti-thymocyte globulin was used for induction in all recipients, who then took tacrolimus and steroids for roughly 3 years. Study findings and constraints: Some patients had graft-donor T cell macrochimerism, and their allografts showed high graft-versus-host to host-versus-graft clonal ratios. GvH clones detected in recipient marrow included some appearing first in ileum or blood.

The data were produced by immunoSEQ multiplex PCR, yet TCRdb's version contains in-frame clones alone and is incomplete. This table has about 120,000 clones, approximately 90% appearing once. Turning to this clone: No antigen is known for it.

CDR1 is SGHRS and CDR2 is YFSETQ in the germline V gene. V was pared by 2 bases and J by 1 base, with 6 bases between. This CDR3 has 13 amino acids. The specimen was unstimulated CD4+ T cells sorted from spleen or lymph node cells, collected before intestinal transplant. The V gene is TRBV5-1, the J gene TRBJ1-2; unclear D gene. This receptor was obtained from a human donor who received an intestinal transplant. The DNA for the CDR3 is TGCGCCAGCAGCTTTGCGCTTAACTATGGCTACACCTTC. Its protein product is CASSFALNYGYTF. The full variable domain, rest sourced from reference TRBV5-1 and TRBJ1-2, is KAGVTQTPRYLIKTRGQQVTLSCSPISGHRSVSWYQQTPGQGLQFLFEYFSETQRNKGNFPGRFSGRQFSNSRSEMNVSTLELGDSALYLCASSFALNYGYTFGSGTRLTVV.